Presented here are 10 T cell receptor beta chains from one specimen sequenced in a study of technical replicates of blood from a handful of donors. TCRdb's copy holds only in-frame clones and misses some; the assay was immunoSEQ multiplex PCR. The table lists approximately 75,000 clones, just under 95% of them singletons. The sequencing input was T cells isolated from PBMCs. Source of these receptors: a human donor in good health.

The chain combines TRBV2 with TRBJ2-7; the match to TRBD1 covers 8 bases. CDR1 is SNHLY, CDR2 FYNNEI, per germline. This CDR3 spans 11 amino acids. Trimming removed 9 bases from V and 3 bases from J; junction bases left unmatched: 1. CDR3 loop: CASDRGYEQYF. Here the CDR3 DNA reads TGTGCCAGTGACAGGGGCTACGAGCAGTACTTC.

V usage is TRBV9 and J usage is TRBJ2-1, with TRBD2 identical over 9 bases. Germline lookup yields CDR1 SGDLS and CDR2 YYNGEE. The CDR3 sequence is 17 residues long. The V gene end was trimmed by 3 bases and the J gene end by 1 base; junction bases not matched to a gene: 8. Here the CDR3 reads CASSASTSGLSYNEQFF. As DNA, the CDR3 is TGTGCCAGCAGCGCGTCGACTAGCGGACTTTCCTACAATGAGCAGTTCTTC.

V gene TRBV2 combines with J gene TRBJ2-1; 10 nucleotides match TRBD2. The V segment lost 6 bases and the J segment 4 bases; nucleotides outside the gene matches: 21. The CDR3 loop spans 20 amino acids. CDR1 and CDR2 from the germline V gene are SNHLY and FYNNEI. CDR3 protein: CASRLLAGVFRYTAYNEQFF. DNA for the CDR3: TGTGCCAGCAGGCTTCTAGCGGGAGTTTTTCGGTACACCGCGTACAATGAGCAGTTCTTC.

J is TRBJ2-3 and V is TRBV7-9; TRBD2 matches at 12 bases. Germline V gene data show CDR1 as SEHNR and CDR2 as FQNEAQ (reference sequence). The J segment lost 4 bases and the V segment lost 5 bases, leaving 7 bases of the junction unmatched. The CDR3 sequence is 16 residues long. For the CDR3, the DNA is TGTGCCAGCAGCGTGACTAGCGGGAGCATTCCAGATACGCAGTATTTT. It encodes CASSVTSGSIPDTQYF.

This clone has only one observation. The chain employs TRBV4-2 and TRBJ1-4, with a possible D match to TRBD1 (6 bases). The CDR3 is 15 amino acids. Germline CDR1 is LGHNA and CDR2 is YNFKEQ. V lost 3 bases to trimming and J lost 7 bases, with 15 bases between them. The CDR3, as DNA: TGTGCCAGCAGCCAGTACACAGGGACCCTTGAAAAACTGTTTTTT. Its translation: CASSQYTGTLEKLFF.

The CDR3 protein is CASSSTGTGTNEQFF. DNA for the CDR3: TGTGCCAGCAGCTCTACGGGGACAGGGACTAATGAGCAGTTCTTC. The chain joins TRBV5-4 to TRBJ2-1, with TRBD1 identical over 9 bases. CDR3 length: 15 residues. The trim removed 3 bases at V and 7 bases at J, leaving 8 bases unmatched. The germline gives CDR1 SGHNT, CDR2 YYREEE (reference sequence).

The chain joins TRBV4-1 to TRBJ2-7; the D gene is possibly TRBD1 (5 bases). Germline V gives CDR1 MGHRA, CDR2 YSYEKL. With 0 bases removed from V and 0 bases from J, the gap between germline ends came to 12 bases. This CDR3 comprises 16 residues. The CDR3 is CASSQDVGASSYEQYF. The CDR3 bases are TGCGCCAGCAGCCAAGATGTAGGGGCCAGCTCCTACGAGCAGTACTTC.

The genes are TRBV28 and TRBJ2-7, with D possibly matching TRBD1 (5 bases). Looked up from germline, CDR1 is MDHEN and CDR2 is SYDVKM. The germline V and J ends were trimmed by 5 bases and 7 bases, with 18 bases remaining between them. This CDR3 comprises 14 residues. The CDR3 nucleotides read TGTGCCAGCAGTAGGGGCGCCACCCTTCTGGAGCAGTACTTC. Translated: CASSRGATLLEQYF.

The chain recombines TRBV18 with TRBJ1-2, with a tentative D call TRBD1 (5 bases). The length of the CDR3 is 14 residues. The germline CDR1 and CDR2 sequences are KGHSH and LQKENI. Trimming shortened V by 3 bases and J by 3 bases, and 11 bases separated the two germline ends. DNA for the CDR3: TGTGCCAGCTCACCCTCTTGGGGGGACTATGGCTACACCTTC. Translating it yields CASSPSWGDYGYTF.

The J gene is TRBJ1-1, the V gene TRBV6-5; the match to TRBD1 covers 8 bases. Germline CDR1 MNHEY, CDR2 SVGAGI. The CDR3 runs 15 residues. Trimming removed 4 bases from V and 3 bases from J; junction bases left unmatched: 7. As DNA, the CDR3 is TGTGCCAGCAGTTCCCGGACAGGGTGGCACACTGAAGCTTTCTTT. Amino acid sequence: CASSSRTGWHTEAFF.